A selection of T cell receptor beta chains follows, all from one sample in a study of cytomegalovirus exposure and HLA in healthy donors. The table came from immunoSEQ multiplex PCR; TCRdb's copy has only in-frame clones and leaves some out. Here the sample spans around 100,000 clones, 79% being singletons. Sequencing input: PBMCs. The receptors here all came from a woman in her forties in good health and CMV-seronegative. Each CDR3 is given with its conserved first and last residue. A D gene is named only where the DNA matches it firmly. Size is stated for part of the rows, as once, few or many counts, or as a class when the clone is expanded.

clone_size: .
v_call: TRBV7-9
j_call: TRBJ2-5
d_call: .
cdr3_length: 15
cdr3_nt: TGTTCCAGCAGCTTAGCGAAGGGGGGGCTAGAGACCCAGTACTTC
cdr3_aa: CSSSLAKGGLETQYF

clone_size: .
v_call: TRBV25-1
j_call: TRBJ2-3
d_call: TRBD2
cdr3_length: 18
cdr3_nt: TGTGCCAGCAGTGAGGCGGCAGGACTAGCGGGTTACACAGATACGCAGTATTTT
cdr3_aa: CASSEAAGLAGYTDTQYF

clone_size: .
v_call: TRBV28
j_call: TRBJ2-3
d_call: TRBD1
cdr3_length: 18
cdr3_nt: TGTGCCAGCAGCTTAACCTGGGGACAGGGTTATAGCACAGATACGCAGTATTTT
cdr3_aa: CASSLTWGQGYSTDTQYF

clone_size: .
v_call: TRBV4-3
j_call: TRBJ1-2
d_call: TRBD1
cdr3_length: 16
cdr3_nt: TGCGCCAGCAGCCAAGAAGGCGGGACAGGGGATTATGGCTACACCTTC
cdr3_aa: CASSQEGGTGDYGYTF

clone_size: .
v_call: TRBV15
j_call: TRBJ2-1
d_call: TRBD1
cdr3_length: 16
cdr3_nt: TGTGCCACCAGCGGGGGCAGGGGGCCGACTTACAATGAGCAGTTCTTC
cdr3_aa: CATSGGRGPTYNEQFF

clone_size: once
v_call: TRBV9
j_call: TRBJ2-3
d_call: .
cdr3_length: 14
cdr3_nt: TGTGCCAGCAGCCCAAGATCAGGCACAGATACGCAGTATTTT
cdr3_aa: CASSPRSGTDTQYF

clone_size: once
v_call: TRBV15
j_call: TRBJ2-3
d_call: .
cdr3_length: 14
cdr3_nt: TGTGCCACCAGCAGAGGGGGAGCGGGAGATACGCAGTATTTT
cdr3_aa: CATSRGGAGDTQYF

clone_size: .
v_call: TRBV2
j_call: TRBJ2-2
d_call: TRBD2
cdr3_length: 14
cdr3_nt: TGTGCCAGCAGACAAACTAGCGGAAGCGGGGAGCTGTTTTTT
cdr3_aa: CASRQTSGSGELFF

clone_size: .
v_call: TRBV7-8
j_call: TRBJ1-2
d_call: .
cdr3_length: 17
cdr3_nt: TGTGCCAGCAGCCCCAAGCGCTCCGTCCTCACGACTGGTGGCTACACCTTC
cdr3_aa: CASSPKRSVLTTGGYTF

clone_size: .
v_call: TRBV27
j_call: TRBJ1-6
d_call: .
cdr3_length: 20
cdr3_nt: TGTGCCAGCAGTTCCCTCACAGGGAGAGGCCGGGGCTCCTATAATTCACCCCTCCACTTT
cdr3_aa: CASSSLTGRGRGSYNSPLHF

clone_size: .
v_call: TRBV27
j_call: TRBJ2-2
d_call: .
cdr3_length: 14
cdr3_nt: TGTGCCAGCAGTTCCGGGACACGCAGGGGGGAGCTGTTTTTT
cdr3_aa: CASSSGTRRGELFF

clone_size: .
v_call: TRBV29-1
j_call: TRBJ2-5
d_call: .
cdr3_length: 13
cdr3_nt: TGCAGCGTTGGGGTGACTAGCCAAGAGACCCAGTACTTC
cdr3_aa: CSVGVTSQETQYF

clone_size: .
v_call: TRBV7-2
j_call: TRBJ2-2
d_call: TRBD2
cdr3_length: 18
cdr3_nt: TGTGCCAGCAGCTTAGAACTAGCGGGAGGGCGTATAACCGGGGAGCTGTTTTTT
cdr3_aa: CASSLELAGGRITGELFF

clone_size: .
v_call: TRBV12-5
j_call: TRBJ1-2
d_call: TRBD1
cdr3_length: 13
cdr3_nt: TGTGCTAGTGGAAGACAGGGGGCGCGTGGCTACACCTTC
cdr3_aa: CASGRQGARGYTF

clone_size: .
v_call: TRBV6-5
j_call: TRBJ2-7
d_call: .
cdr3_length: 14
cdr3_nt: TGTGCCAGCAGTTTCGGAGGAGGGCACTCCGAGCAGTACTTC
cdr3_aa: CASSFGGGHSEQYF

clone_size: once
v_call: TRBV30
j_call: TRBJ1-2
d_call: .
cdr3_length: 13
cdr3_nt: TGTGCCTGGAGTGTGCGGCAGATCTATGGCTACACCTTC
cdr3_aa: CAWSVRQIYGYTF

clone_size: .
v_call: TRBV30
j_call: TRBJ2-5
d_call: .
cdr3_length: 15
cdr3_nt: TGTGCCTGGAGTGCCTCGACAGGTATGCGAGAGACCCAGTACTTC
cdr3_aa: CAWSASTGMRETQYF

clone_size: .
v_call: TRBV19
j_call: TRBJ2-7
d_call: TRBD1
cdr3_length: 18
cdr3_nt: TGTGCCAGTAGTATAACGCCCCGACAGGGGGCGTTAAGCTACGAGCAGTACTTC
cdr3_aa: CASSITPRQGALSYEQYF

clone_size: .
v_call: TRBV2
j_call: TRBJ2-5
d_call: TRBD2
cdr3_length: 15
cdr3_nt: TGTGCCAGCAGGGGGACTAGCGGGCCTCAAGAGACCCAGTACTTC
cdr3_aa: CASRGTSGPQETQYF

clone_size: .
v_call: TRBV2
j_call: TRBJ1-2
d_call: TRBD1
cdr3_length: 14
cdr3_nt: TGTGCCAGCAGGAAGGCAGGGGGCGATTATGGCTACACCTTC
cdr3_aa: CASRKAGGDYGYTF

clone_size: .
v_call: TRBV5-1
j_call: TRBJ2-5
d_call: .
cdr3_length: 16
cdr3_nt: TGCGCCAGCAGCGTACAGGGTGTTTTCGTGAGCGAGACCCAGTACTTC
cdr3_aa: CASSVQGVFVSETQYF

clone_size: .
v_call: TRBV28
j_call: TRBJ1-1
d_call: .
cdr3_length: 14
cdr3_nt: TGTGCCAGCAGTTTGGGGCAAAGGGTCACTGAAGCTTTCTTT
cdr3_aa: CASSLGQRVTEAFF

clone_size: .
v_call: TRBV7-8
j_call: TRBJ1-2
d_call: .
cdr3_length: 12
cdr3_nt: TGTGCCAGCAGCCTCAGGTCGGATGGCTACACCTTC
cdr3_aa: CASSLRSDGYTF

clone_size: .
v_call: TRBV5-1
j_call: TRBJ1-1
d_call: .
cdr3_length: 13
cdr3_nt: TGCGCCAGCAGCCAAACAGGGTTCACTGAAGCTTTCTTT
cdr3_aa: CASSQTGFTEAFF

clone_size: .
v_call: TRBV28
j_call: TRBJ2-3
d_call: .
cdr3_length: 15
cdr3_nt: TGTGCCAGCGGCGTGCGGCATGGGGCTGCAGATACGCAGTATTTT
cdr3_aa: CASGVRHGAADTQYF

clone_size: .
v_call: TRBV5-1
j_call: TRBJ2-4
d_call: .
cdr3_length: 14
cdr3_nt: TGCGCCAGCAGCTATGGGGGGGCCAAAAACATTCAGTACTTC
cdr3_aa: CASSYGGAKNIQYF

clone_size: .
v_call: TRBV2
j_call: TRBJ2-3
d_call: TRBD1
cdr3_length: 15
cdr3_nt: TGTGCCAGCTCTCAAAACAGGGGGAGCACAGATACGCAGTATTTT
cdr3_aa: CASSQNRGSTDTQYF

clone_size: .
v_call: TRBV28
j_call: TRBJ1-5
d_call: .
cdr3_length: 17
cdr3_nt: TGTGCCAGCAGTTTAGGTTCCGGGGAGGTTAGCAATCAGCCCCAGCATTTT
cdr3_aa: CASSLGSGEVSNQPQHF

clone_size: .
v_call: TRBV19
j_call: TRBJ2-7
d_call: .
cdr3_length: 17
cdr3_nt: TGTGCCAGTAGTCTTGCCCTAGACGGGGATACCTCCTACGAGCAGTACTTC
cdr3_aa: CASSLALDGDTSYEQYF

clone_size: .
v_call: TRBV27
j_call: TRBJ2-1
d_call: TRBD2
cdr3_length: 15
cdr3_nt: TGTGCCAGCAGGGCACGACTAGCGGGAGCCTATGAGCAGTTCTTC
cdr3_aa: CASRARLAGAYEQFF

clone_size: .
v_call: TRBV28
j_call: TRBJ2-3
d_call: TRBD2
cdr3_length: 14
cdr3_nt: TGTGCCAGCAGGACTAGCGGGAGAGGTGATACGCAGTATTTT
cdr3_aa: CASRTSGRGDTQYF

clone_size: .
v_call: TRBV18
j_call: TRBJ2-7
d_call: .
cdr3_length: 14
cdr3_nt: TGTGCCAGCTCAAAGGAGGGCATACGGTACGAGCAGTACTTC
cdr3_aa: CASSKEGIRYEQYF

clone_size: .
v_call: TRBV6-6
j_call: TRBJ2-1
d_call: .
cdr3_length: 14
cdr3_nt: TGTGCCAGCAGTTTGACAAGCTCCTACAATGAGCAGTTCTTC
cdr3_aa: CASSLTSSYNEQFF

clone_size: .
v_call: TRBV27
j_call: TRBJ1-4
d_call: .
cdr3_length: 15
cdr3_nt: TGTGCCAGCAGTTTATTCGCCAGGGGTGATGAAAAACTGTTTTTT
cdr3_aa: CASSLFARGDEKLFF

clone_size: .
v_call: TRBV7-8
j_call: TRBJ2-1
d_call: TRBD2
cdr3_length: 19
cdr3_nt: TGTGCCAGCAGCACCGGACTAGCGGGAGGTGATCAGAACTACAATGAGCAGTTCTTC
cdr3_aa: CASSTGLAGGDQNYNEQFF

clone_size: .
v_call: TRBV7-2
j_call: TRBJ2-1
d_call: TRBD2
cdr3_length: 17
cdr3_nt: TGTGCCAGCAGCTTAGCCCTAGCGGGAGCCTACTACAATGAGCAGTTCTTC
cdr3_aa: CASSLALAGAYYNEQFF

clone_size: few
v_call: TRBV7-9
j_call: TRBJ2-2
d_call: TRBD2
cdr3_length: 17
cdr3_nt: TGTTCCAGCAGCTTGTACGGGGGGGGCAGGAACACCGGGGAGCTGTTTTTT
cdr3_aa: CSSSLYGGGRNTGELFF

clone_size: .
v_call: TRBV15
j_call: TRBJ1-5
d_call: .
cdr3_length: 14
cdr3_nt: TGTGCCACCAGCAACGGGGAGGGCAATCAGCCCCAGCATTTT
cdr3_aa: CATSNGEGNQPQHF

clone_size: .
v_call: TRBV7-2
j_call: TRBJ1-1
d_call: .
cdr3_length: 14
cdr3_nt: TGTGCCAGCAGCTCGATAGCTATGAACACTGAAGCTTTCTTT
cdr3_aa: CASSSIAMNTEAFF

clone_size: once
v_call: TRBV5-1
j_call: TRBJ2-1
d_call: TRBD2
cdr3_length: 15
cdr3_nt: TGCGCCAGCAGCTTAGCGGGAGACAAATACAATGAGCAGTTCTTC
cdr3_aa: CASSLAGDKYNEQFF

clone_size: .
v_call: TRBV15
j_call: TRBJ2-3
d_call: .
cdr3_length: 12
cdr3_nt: TGTGCCACCAGCAGCTCTCGGGATACGCAGTATTTT
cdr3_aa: CATSSSRDTQYF

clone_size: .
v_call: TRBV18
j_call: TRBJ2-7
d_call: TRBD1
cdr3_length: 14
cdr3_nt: TGTGCCAGCTCACCTACTGGACAGGGCTACGAGCAGTACTTC
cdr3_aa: CASSPTGQGYEQYF

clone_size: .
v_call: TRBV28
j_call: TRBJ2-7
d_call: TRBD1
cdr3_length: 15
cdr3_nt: TGTGCCAGCAGTTGGGGACAGGTCTCCTCGGGAGAGCAGTACTTC
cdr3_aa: CASSWGQVSSGEQYF

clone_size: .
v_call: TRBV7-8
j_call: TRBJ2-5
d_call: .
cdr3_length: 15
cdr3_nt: TGTGCCAGCAGCCCACCTGGGGCCCGAAGTGAGACCCAGTACTTC
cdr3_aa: CASSPPGARSETQYF

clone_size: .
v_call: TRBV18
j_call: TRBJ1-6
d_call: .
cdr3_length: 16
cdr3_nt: TGTGCCAGCTCACCCCAGAGTCAGGGGTTTAATTCACCCCTCCACTTT
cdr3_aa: CASSPQSQGFNSPLHF

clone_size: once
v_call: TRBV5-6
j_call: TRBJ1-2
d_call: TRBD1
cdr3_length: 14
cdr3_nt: TGTGCCAGCAGTTTGACAGGGCCGGACTATGGCTACACCTTC
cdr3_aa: CASSLTGPDYGYTF

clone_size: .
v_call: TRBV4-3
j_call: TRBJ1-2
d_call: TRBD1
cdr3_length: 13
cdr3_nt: TGCGCCAGCAGTCAGGACAGGGGGGGTGGCTACACCTTC
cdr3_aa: CASSQDRGGGYTF